Reported below is one TCR beta chain. Its antigen remains unidentified. The sample belongs to a study of graft-versus-host responses after intestinal transplantation. Looking at the study overall: Tacrolimus plus steroids were given to all recipients for roughly three years, preceded by anti-thymocyte globulin induction.

Points from the study as a whole: GvH clonotypes were identified within recipient marrow, with a subset emerging first in ileum or blood.

V was shortened by 6 bases and J by 2 bases, with 8 bases between the two germline ends. CDR1 is MDHEN and CDR2 is SYDVKM in the germline V gene. The CDR3 has 13 residues. The protocol was immunoSEQ multiplex PCR, while the TCRdb copy is restricted to in-frame clones and leaves out a portion. Here the sample spans 25,000 to 30,000 clones, about 92% being singletons. The chain combines TRBV28 with TRBJ1-3; D gene uncertain. Specimen: PBMCs, collected around 70 days after intestinal transplant. This clonotype was obtained from a human patient who received an intestinal transplant, so some T cells may come from the graft donor. CDR3 region: CASSQPTGNTIYF. In DNA, the CDR3 is TGTGCCAGCAGCCAACCGACTGGAAACACCATATATTTT. The full variable domain, its missing parts supplied by reference TRBV28 and TRBJ1-3, is DVKVTQSSRYLVKRTGEKVFLECVQDMDHENMFWYRQDPGLGLRLIYFSYDVKMKEKGDIPEGYSVSREKKERFSLILESASTNQTSMYLCASSQPTGNTIYFGEGSWLTVV.